The 13 T cell receptor beta chains in this list originate from one sample, sequenced in a study of cytomegalovirus exposure and HLA in healthy donors. Clones were read by immunoSEQ multiplex PCR, and TCRdb kept only the in-frame ones, dropping some. The sample includes about 65,000 clones, just under 95% of them seen just once. What was sequenced was PBMCs. All receptors derive from a man aged 18 to 29 in good health and CMV-seropositive.

This chain links TRBV7-2 with TRBJ2-3; weak D call: TRBD2 (6 bases). Trimming removed 2 bases from V and 5 bases from J, with 11 bases in between. Germline CDR1 is SGHTA and CDR2 is FQGNSA. This CDR3 is built from 14 residues. The CDR3 loop is CASSLSPGVDTQYF. As DNA, the CDR3 is TGTGCCAGCAGCTTATCACCGGGAGTAGATACGCAGTATTTT.

The CDR3 spells CASIHFGTGPEAFF. CDR3 sequence (DNA): TGTGCCAGTATCCATTTCGGGACAGGTCCCGAAGCTTTCTTT. The rearrangement links TRBV19 to TRBJ1-1; 8 bases line up with TRBD1. V was clipped by 7 bases and J by 8 bases; unmatched bases: 12. The CDR3 consists of 14 residues. CDR1 LNHDA and CDR2 SQIVND come from the germline V gene (reference sequence).

J is TRBJ2-7 and V is TRBV4-3; D not certain. Germline loops: CDR1 LGHNA, CDR2 YSLEER. The CDR3 contains 15 residues. Trimming took 1 base from V and 5 from J, leaving 15 bases between them. Written as DNA, the CDR3 is TGCGCCAGCAGCCAAGGGCACAGCCTATTTAACGAGCAGTACTTC. This gives the protein CASSQGHSLFNEQYF.

The J gene is TRBJ2-5, the V gene TRBV7-2, with a possible D match to TRBD1 (5 bases). The CDR3 is 13 residues long. Trimming stripped 3 bases from V and 4 bases from J, with 9 bases between. CDR1 is SGHTA, CDR2 FQGNSA, per germline. The CDR3 bases are TGTGCCAGCAGCTTTTCAGGGCGAGAGACCCAGTACTTC. Amino acids: CASSFSGRETQYF.

The chain carries TRBV25-1 and TRBJ1-2; D uncertain. Germline values: CDR1 MGHDK, CDR2 SYGVNS. Trimming pared 3 bases from V and 1 base from J, leaving 3 bases between. This CDR3 comprises 12 residues. The CDR3: CASSDSNYGYTF. In nucleotides, the CDR3 is TGTGCCAGCAGTGACAGTAACTATGGCTACACCTTC.

The J gene is TRBJ2-3, the V gene TRBV10-3, with 9 bases lining up with TRBD2. Losses at the gene ends were 6 bases for V and 10 bases for J; bases not matched to a gene: 17. The CDR3 is 16 residues long. Germline CDR1 is ENHRY and CDR2 is SYGVKD. The CDR3 DNA reads TGTGCCATCAGGGGGGATAGCGGGAGCCGGGTTGGCGCGCAGTATTTT. Translating gives CAIRGDSGSRVGAQYF.

The rearrangement links TRBV27 to TRBJ1-2, with D perhaps TRBD1 (5 bases). Looked up from germline, CDR1 is MNHEY and CDR2 is SMNVEV (reference sequence). Trimming shortened V by 3 bases and J by 3 bases, and 11 bases separated the two germline ends. The CDR3 covers 14 residues. The CDR3 loop is CASSFRVRDYGYTF. The CDR3 DNA is TGTGCCAGCAGTTTCAGGGTTAGGGACTATGGCTACACCTTC.

This chain links TRBV5-5 with TRBJ1-2, with D perhaps matching TRBD1 (6 bases). The V and J ends lost 3 bases and 8 bases respectively, with 14 bases between them. CDR3 length equals 13 residues. Germline V gene data show CDR1 as SGHKS and CDR2 as YYEKEE (reference sequence). CDR3 in DNA: TGTGCCAGCAGCTACCAGGGGATGGCCGGCTACACCTTC. Translating gives CASSYQGMAGYTF.

The sample holds one count of this clone. A junction boundary mismatches the germline segment, possibly from a read error. The chain couples TRBV4-1 to TRBJ1-2; 8 positions match TRBD1. Germline loops: CDR1 MGHRA, CDR2 YSYEKL. This CDR3 has 14 residues. The CDR3 nucleotides are TGCGCCAGCAGCCACCGCGGGACAGGTTATGCCTACACCTTC. The encoded protein is CASSHRGTGYAYTF.

CDR3 sequence (DNA): TGCAGCGTTGACCAGGGTGGCTACACCTTC. Amino acids: CSVDQGGYTF. The chain recombines TRBV29-1 with TRBJ1-2; maybe TRBD1 (5 bases). The CDR3 is 10 residues long. In germline, CDR1 is SQVTM, CDR2 ANQGSEA. Trimming cost V 3 bases and J 7 bases, with 6 bases left between them.

The gene calls are TRBV25-1 and TRBJ2-1, with 13 positions matching TRBD2. The germline gives CDR1 MGHDK, CDR2 SYGVNS. The junction had 7 bases not matched to a gene; V was cut back by 4 bases and J by 7 bases. The CDR3 contains 16 residues. CDR3 loop: CASSVQLAGGPNEQFF. DNA of the CDR3: TGTGCCAGCAGTGTCCAACTAGCGGGAGGGCCGAATGAGCAGTTCTTC.

The gene calls are TRBV20-1 and TRBJ1-1; 9 nucleotides match TRBD1. V trimming: 6 bases; J trimming: 14 bases; junction bases outside the gene matches: 10. Per germline, CDR1 DFQATT and CDR2 SNEGSKA (reference sequence). CDR3 length: 11 amino acids. CDR3 protein: CSADGGDRVFF. CDR3 coding DNA: TGCAGTGCCGACGGAGGGGACAGGGTGTTCTTT.

The gene calls are TRBV27 and TRBJ1-4; D not resolved. There are 12 residues in the CDR3. The germline V gene has CDR1 MNHEY and CDR2 SMNVEV (reference sequence). Trimming removed 4 bases from V and 4 bases from J, with 4 bases in between. In nucleotides, the CDR3 is TGTGCCAGCAGTTCCCTTAATGAAAAACTGTTTTTT. Encoded protein: CASSSLNEKLFF. Using reference TRBV27 and TRBJ1-4 for the parts outside the CDR3, the full variable domain is EAQVTQNPRYLITVTGKKLTVTCSQNMNHEYMSWYRQDPGLGLRQIYYSMNVEVTDKGDVPEGYKVSRKEKRNFPLILESPSPNQTSLYFCASSSLNEKLFFGSGTQLSVL.